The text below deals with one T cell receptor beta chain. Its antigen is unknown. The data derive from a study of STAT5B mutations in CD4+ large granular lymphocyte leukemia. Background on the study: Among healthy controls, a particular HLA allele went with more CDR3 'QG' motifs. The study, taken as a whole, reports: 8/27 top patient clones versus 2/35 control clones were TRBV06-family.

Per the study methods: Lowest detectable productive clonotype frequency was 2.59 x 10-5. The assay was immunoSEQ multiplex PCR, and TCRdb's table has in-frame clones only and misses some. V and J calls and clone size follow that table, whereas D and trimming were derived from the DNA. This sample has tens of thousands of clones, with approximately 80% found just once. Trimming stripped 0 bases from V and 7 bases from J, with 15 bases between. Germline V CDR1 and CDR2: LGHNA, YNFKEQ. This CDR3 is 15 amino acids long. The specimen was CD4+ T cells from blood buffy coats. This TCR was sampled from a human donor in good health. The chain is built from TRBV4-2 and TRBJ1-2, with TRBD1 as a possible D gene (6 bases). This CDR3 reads CASSQDPNPTGGYTF. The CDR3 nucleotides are TGTGCCAGCAGCCAAGATCCAAACCCGACAGGTGGCTACACCTTC.